Shown below are 17 T cell receptor beta chains from a single sample sequenced in a study of blood T cell repertoires in COVID-19. TCRdb's table, derived via immunoSEQ multiplex PCR, lists solely in-frame clones and lacks some. The table has around 300,000 clones, around 87% seen once. Sequencing used peripheral blood. These receptors all stem from a man aged 18 to 29 with active or convalescent COVID-19.

The CDR3 spells CAISEGSGYYEQYF. For the CDR3, the DNA is TGTGCCATCAGTGAGGGGTCAGGCTACTACGAGCAGTACTTC. The gene calls are TRBV10-3 and TRBJ2-7; D is ambiguous. CDR1 is ENHRY and CDR2 is SYGVKD in the germline V gene. V dropped 2 bases and J dropped 3 bases, with 11 bases sitting between them. This CDR3 region has 14 residues.

The chain couples TRBV6-5 to TRBJ1-6; 7 bases line up with TRBD1. V was clipped by 6 bases and J by 7 bases; unmatched bases: 6. The CDR3 covers 14 residues. In germline, CDR1 is MNHEY, CDR2 SVGAGI. This chain's CDR3 is CASRVGTENSPLHF. DNA of the CDR3: TGTGCCAGCAGAGTCGGGACAGAGAATTCACCCCTCCACTTT.

V gene TRBV13 combines with J gene TRBJ1-1; 11 positions match TRBD1. The CDR3 extends over 14 amino acids. In germline, CDR1 is PRHDT, CDR2 FYEKMQ (reference sequence). J was trimmed by 4 bases and V by 5 bases; bases with no gene match: 3. CDR3 coding DNA: TGTGCCAGCAGCCGTGGGACAGGGGGCACTGAAGCTTTCTTT. Amino acid sequence: CASSRGTGGTEAFF.

This chain connects TRBV7-9 to TRBJ2-1; 11 bases line up with TRBD1. V was clipped by 5 bases and J by 8 bases; unmatched bases: 5. The V gene's germline CDR1 is SEHNR and CDR2 FQNEAQ (reference sequence). This CDR3 is 14 amino acids long. The CDR3 bases are TGTGCCAGCAGCCTCGGACAGGGGGCATATGAGCAGTTCTTC. Its translation is CASSLGQGAYEQFF.

About this clone: The junction and the germline gene differ at one end; a read error may be behind it. V is TRBV7-2 and J is TRBJ1-3; D ambiguous. The length of the CDR3 is 14 residues. Per germline, CDR1 SGHTA and CDR2 FQGNSA. CDR3 coding DNA: TGTGCCAGCAGCTCTCTCTTCTCTCGAAACACCATATATTTT. It codes for CASSSLFSRNTIYF. The whole variable domain, remainder taken from reference TRBV7-2 and TRBJ1-3, is GAGVSQSPSNKVTEKGKDVELRCDPISGHTALYWYRQSLGQGLEFLIYFQGNSAPDKSGLPSDRFSAERTGGSVSTLTIQRTQQEDSAVYLCASSSLFSRNTIYFGEGSWLTVV.

The CDR3 DNA follows: TGTGCCAGCAGAACCGGGATTCGTGGAAATGAGCAGTTCTTC. This translates into CASRTGIRGNEQFF. The rearrangement uses TRBV27 and TRBJ2-1, with D maybe TRBD2 (5 bases). The CDR3 extends over 14 amino acids. Germline V gene sequence: CDR1 MNHEY, CDR2 SMNVEV (reference sequence). V was trimmed by 6 bases and J by 7 bases, leaving 16 bases between them.

The rearrangement uses TRBV21-1 and TRBJ2-1; the table's D call, TRBD2, has no DNA check behind it. TRBV21-1 is labeled a pseudogene. This CDR3 region has 12 residues. The CDR3 DNA follows: TGTGCCAGCAGCAAGACGGGGAGTGAGCAGTTCTTC. Residues: CASSKTGSEQFF.

This clone was recorded once. V is TRBV5-1 and J is TRBJ2-3; D may be TRBD2 (5 bases). V dropped 6 bases and J dropped 9 bases, with 17 bases sitting between them. The CDR3 length is 13 residues. Germline CDR1 reads SGHRS; CDR2 reads YFSETQ. CDR3 nucleotide sequence: TGCGCCAGCACGCACCCGGACTCCCCCACGCAGTATTTT. It codes for CASTHPDSPTQYF.

The chain is built from TRBV3-1 (or the pseudogene TRBV3-2) and TRBJ2-4; TRBD1 is a possible D gene (6 bases). Germline-derived CDR1 and CDR2 are LGHDT and YNNKEL (reference sequence). The CDR3 is made up of 13 amino acids. V shed 4 bases and J shed 5 bases, with 9 bases lying between them. DNA for the CDR3: TGTGCCAGCAGCCTATCAGGGGAAAACATTCAGTACTTC. It specifies CASSLSGENIQYF.

V is TRBV6-6 and J is TRBJ1-1; 9 bases are shared with TRBD1. V lost 2 bases, J lost 3 bases, and 1 base stayed unmatched. Germline V lookup: CDR1 MNHNY, CDR2 SVGAGI (reference sequence). This CDR3 has 14 residues. The DNA for the CDR3 is TGTGCCAGCAGTTACGACAGGGGGTACACTGAAGCTTTCTTT. Translating it yields CASSYDRGYTEAFF.

This clone has only one observation. This chain joins TRBV27 and TRBJ1-1; D ambiguous. V was clipped by 2 bases and J by 2 bases, with 9 bases between them. This CDR3 is built from 14 residues. Germline CDR1 is MNHEY and CDR2 is SMNVEV (reference sequence). CDR3 DNA sequence: TGTGCCAGCAGTTTACTAGGCACAAACACTGAAGCTTTCTTT. Translation gives CASSLLGTNTEAFF.

The chain has TRBV4-2 and TRBJ2-7; maybe TRBD2 (5 bases). CDR1 is LGHNA and CDR2 is YNFKEQ in the germline V gene. The CDR3 runs 13 residues. V dropped 3 bases and J dropped 2 bases, with 8 bases sitting between them. The CDR3 DNA follows: TGTGCCAGCAGCCATCCGGGGACCTACGAGCAGTACTTC. Translated, it gives CASSHPGTYEQYF.

V and J are TRBV7-8 and TRBJ2-5; tentatively, D is TRBD2 (5 bases). The CDR3 loop spans 16 amino acids. The germline gives CDR1 SGHVS, CDR2 FQNEAQ. The V and J ends lost 2 bases and 2 bases respectively, with 15 bases between them. In DNA form, the CDR3 reads TGTGCCAGCAGCTTACTTTTCGGGGATCAACAAGAGACCCAGTACTTC. Its protein product is CASSLLFGDQQETQYF.

The V call is TRBV5-8, the J call TRBJ2-7, with D perhaps TRBD2 (6 bases). The CDR3 is 15 residues long. V was cut by 4 bases and J by 3 bases, with 17 bases left in between. Germline CDR1 reads SGHTS; CDR2 reads YDEGEE. CDR3 loop: CASSAGTAPIYEQYF. The CDR3, as DNA: TGTGCCAGCAGCGCCGGGACTGCCCCGATCTACGAGCAGTACTTC.

The V call is TRBV4-1, the J call TRBJ2-7, with a weak D call TRBD1 (6 bases). The V gene's germline CDR1 is MGHRA and CDR2 YSYEKL. There are 14 residues in the CDR3. V dropped 4 bases and J dropped 3 bases, with 13 bases sitting between them. The CDR3: CASSPGTTGYEQYF. CDR3 bases: TGCGCCAGCAGCCCCGGGACAACGGGCTACGAGCAGTACTTC.

The chain employs TRBV5-1 and TRBJ2-7, with a tentative D call TRBD2 (5 bases). V was clipped by 4 bases and J by 0 bases, with 8 bases between them. CDR1 and CDR2 from the germline V gene are SGHRS and YFSETQ. The CDR3 is made up of 13 amino acids. The CDR3 DNA reads TGCGCCAGCAGCCCCGGGAACTCCTACGAGCAGTACTTC. It translates to CASSPGNSYEQYF.

This chain links TRBV4-3 with TRBJ1-4; a possible D gene is TRBD1 (5 bases). V dropped 3 bases and J dropped 4 bases, with 12 bases sitting between them. This CDR3 is built from 15 residues. Germline values: CDR1 LGHNA, CDR2 YSLEER. The CDR3 sequence is CASSQGLWINEKLFF. As DNA, the CDR3 is TGCGCCAGCAGCCAGGGACTGTGGATTAATGAAAAACTGTTTTTT.